This T cell receptor (beta chain) came from a study of T cells in Graves' hyperthyroidism and ophthalmopathy. General observations from the study: The majority of expanded thyroid clonotypes above 0.001 also appeared in blood.

Each patient was aged 18 to 65 and had newly diagnosed hyperthyroidism of under 2 months' duration. Clinical symptoms, serum thyroxine, TRAb, thyroid ultrasound and orbital computed tomography established diagnosis. Points on this clonotype: No antigen is known for it.

From germline, CDR1 is WNHNN and CDR2 SYGVQD (reference sequence). The trim removed 6 bases at V and 7 bases at J, leaving 5 bases unmatched. The CDR3 spans 15 residues. Authors of the study amplified TCR beta CDR3 regions from RNA transcripts. The primer set for the first-round RT-PCR of the TCR CDR3 was HTBI. TCRdb ran MiXCR on the multiplex PCR reads and lists one entry per CDR3 protein. The sample carries fewer than 600,000 distinct CDR3 sequences, 14% recorded once. This sequence joins TRBV10-1 and TRBJ2-1; 14 nucleotides align to TRBD2. What was sequenced was blood. The sequence was collected from a woman aged 40 to 49 with Graves' hyperthyroidism. The CDR3: CASSRGTSGRNEQFF. The CDR3 DNA sequence: TGCGCCAGCAGCCGAGGGACTAGCGGGAGAAATGAGCAGTTCTTC.